The clone carrying this TCR beta chain is medium-sized (0.01 to 0.1%) in the sample. What it binds is unknown. This beta chain represents an off-target read in a library built for alpha chains; its size is of limited meaning. The time point is: sample taken at primary tumor resection. V was pared by 8 bases and J by 3 bases, with 1 base of the junction left unmatched. This CDR3 region has 14 residues. Germline assignment: CDR1 MNHNS and CDR2 SASEGT. These data come from a study of spatial heterogeneity in lung cancer. TCRdb recomputed calls from the 5' RACE reads with MiXCR, one row per CDR3 protein. The data contain 5,900 or so distinct CDR3 sequences, about 7.7% of them singletons. Study findings and constraints: Higher tumor mutation counts went along with higher counts of expanded intratumoral alpha and beta TCRs.

This specimen consisted of lung tumor tissue, obtained at surgery. The TCR was taken from a female donor with early-stage non-small cell lung cancer. The V gene is TRBV6-1, the J gene TRBJ2-1; 13 nucleotides agree with TRBD2. The CDR3 region has the DNA TGTGCCAGCGGACTAGCGGGAGTCTACAATGAGCAGTTCTTC. Protein sequence: CASGLAGVYNEQFF.